This T cell receptor beta chain was sequenced during a study of metastatic and nonmetastatic thyroid tumors. This CDR3 comprises 13 residues. V lost 6 bases, J lost 8 bases, and 11 bases lay in between. Germline CDR1 reads LNHDA; CDR2 reads SQIVND (reference sequence). There are many counts of this clone. This sequence may be a read error, since a much larger clone differs from it by one base. Via MiXCR, TCRdb re-called the PCR reads. The sample carries 25,000 to 30,000 clones, approximately 3.7% recorded once. Nobody among the patients had been given any treatment before thyroid surgery. This receptor was taken from a male donor with papillary thyroid cancer or a benign thyroid nodule (not recorded which). Some clones in this sample may be carry-over from other donors' samples. The sequenced sample was blood. The chain has TRBV19 and TRBJ1-6; D is uncertain. In DNA, the CDR3 is TGTGCCAGTAGGGAGAGGGATGATTCACCCCTCCACTTT. It specifies CASRERDDSPLHF.